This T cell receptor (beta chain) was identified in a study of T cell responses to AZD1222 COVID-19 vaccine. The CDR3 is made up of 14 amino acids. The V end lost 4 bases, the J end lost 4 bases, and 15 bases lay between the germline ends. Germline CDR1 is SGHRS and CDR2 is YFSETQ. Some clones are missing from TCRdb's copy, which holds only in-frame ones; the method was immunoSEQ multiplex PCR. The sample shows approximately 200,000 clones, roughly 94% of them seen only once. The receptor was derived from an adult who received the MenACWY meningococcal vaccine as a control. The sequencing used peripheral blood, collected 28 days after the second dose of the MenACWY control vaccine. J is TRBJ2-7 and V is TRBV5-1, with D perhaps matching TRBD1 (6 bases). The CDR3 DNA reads TGCGCCAGCAGCGCCGGCACAGGGATGTACGAGCAGTACTTC. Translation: CASSAGTGMYEQYF.